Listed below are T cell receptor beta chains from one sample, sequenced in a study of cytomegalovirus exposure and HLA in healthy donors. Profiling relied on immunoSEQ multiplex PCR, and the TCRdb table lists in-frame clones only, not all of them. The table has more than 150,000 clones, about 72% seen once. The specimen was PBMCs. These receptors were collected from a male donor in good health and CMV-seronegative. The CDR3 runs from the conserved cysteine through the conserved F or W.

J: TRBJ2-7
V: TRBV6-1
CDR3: CASRDSLESYEQYF

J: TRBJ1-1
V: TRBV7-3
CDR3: CASSFQTGGRTEAFF

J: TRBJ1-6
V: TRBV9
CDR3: CASSVARDSPLHF

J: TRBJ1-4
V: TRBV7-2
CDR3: CASSLVPGNREKLFF

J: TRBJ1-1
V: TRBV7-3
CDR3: CASSFRQGGWLFF

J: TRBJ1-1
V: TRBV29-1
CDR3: CSGRTEMNTEAFF

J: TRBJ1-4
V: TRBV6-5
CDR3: CASRRTGNGREKLFF

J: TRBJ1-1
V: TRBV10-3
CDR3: CAISDISLTNTEAFF

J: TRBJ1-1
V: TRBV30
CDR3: CAWGRSTEAFF

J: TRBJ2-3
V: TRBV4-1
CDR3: CASSQEGTSGTDTQYF

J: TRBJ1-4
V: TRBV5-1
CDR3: CASTMGSSTNEKLFF

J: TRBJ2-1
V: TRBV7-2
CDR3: CASSKLGGIPYNEQFF

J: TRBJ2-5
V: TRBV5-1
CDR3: CASSFGSGGETQYF

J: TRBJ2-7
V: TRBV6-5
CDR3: CASSYSGQGAYEQYF

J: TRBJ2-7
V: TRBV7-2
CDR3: CASSLRLAGNEQYF

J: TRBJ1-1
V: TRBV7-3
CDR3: CASSFTPGMNTEAFF

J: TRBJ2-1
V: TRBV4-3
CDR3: CASSQDLAGLNYNEQFF